One sample yielded the 28 T cell receptor beta chains listed below, sequenced in a study of blood T cell repertoires in COVID-19. TCRdb's copy holds only in-frame clones and misses some; the assay was immunoSEQ multiplex PCR. The repertoire consists of fewer than 250,000 clones, with around 84% occurring once and the leading ten covering about 20%. The sequencing sample was made of peripheral blood. Source of these receptors: a man aged 25 to 40 with active or convalescent COVID-19.

The chain links TRBV3-1 (or the pseudogene TRBV3-2) to TRBJ1-2; 7 bases match TRBD1. Germline CDR1 reads LGHDT; CDR2 reads YNNKEL (reference sequence). This CDR3 is 14 amino acids long. J gave up 0 bases and V 5 bases, and 3 bases lay outside the gene matches. The CDR3 nucleotides read TGTGCCAGCAGCAGACAGGGAACTAACTATGGCTACACCTTC. It specifies CASSRQGTNYGYTF.

In DNA form, the CDR3 reads TGTGCCAGCAGCTTACGCGGCGCAGATACGCAGTATTTT. Its translation: CASSLRGADTQYF. The V gene is TRBV5-6, the J gene TRBJ2-3; D gene uncertain. Deletions cut 2 bases from V and 4 bases from J, with 8 bases between. The V gene's germline CDR1 is SGHDT and CDR2 YYEEEE. The CDR3 is 13 residues long.

This clone was picked up a small number of times. J is TRBJ2-1 and V is TRBV11-2, with 9 positions matching TRBD2. CDR1 SGHAT and CDR2 FQNNGV come from the germline V gene. Trimming cost V 1 base and J 2 bases; bases outside gene matches: 12. CDR3 length: 19 residues. The CDR3 loop is CASSLAPSGILMPYNEQFF. In DNA, the CDR3 is TGTGCCAGCAGCTTAGCTCCTAGCGGGATCCTCATGCCCTACAATGAGCAGTTCTTC. Full variable domain (missing parts from reference TRBV11-2 and TRBJ2-1): EAGVAQSPRYKIIEKRQSVAFWCNPISGHATLYWYQQILGQGPKLLIQFQNNGVVDDSQLPKDRFSAERLKGVDSTLKIQPAKLEDSAVYLCASSLAPSGILMPYNEQFFGPGTRLTVL.

The rearrangement links TRBV6-5 to TRBJ1-5; TRBD1 might be the D (5 bases). Per the germline V gene, CDR1 is MNHEY and CDR2 is SVGAGI. Trimming shortened V by 8 bases and J by 6 bases, and 17 bases separated the two germline ends. There are 14 residues in the CDR3. DNA of the CDR3: TGTGCCAGCGGGAGGGGCTGGGATGGTCAGCCCCAGCATTTT. This codes for CASGRGWDGQPQHF.

V is TRBV3-1 (or the pseudogene TRBV3-2) and J is TRBJ1-5; 10 bases agree with TRBD1. This CDR3 region has 16 residues. CDR1 and CDR2 (germline): LGHDT, YNNKEL (reference sequence). After removal of 2 bases from V and 4 bases from J, the junction contained 5 bases not matched to a gene. CDR3 in DNA: TGTGCCAGCAGCCAACGGGGACAGGGGAGAAATCAGCCCCAGCATTTT. Protein: CASSQRGQGRNQPQHF.

V and J are TRBV3-1 (or the pseudogene TRBV3-2) and TRBJ2-1, with TRBD1 as a possible D gene (6 bases). The length of the CDR3 is 14 residues. V was trimmed by 4 bases and J by 11 bases, leaving 18 bases between them. CDR1 LGHDT and CDR2 YNNKEL come from the germline V gene (reference sequence). CDR3 sequence reads: CASSRQVNPPKQFF. The CDR3 DNA reads as TGTGCCAGCAGCCGACAGGTGAACCCCCCTAAGCAGTTCTTC.

The chain combines TRBV7-2 with TRBJ1-2; 9 bases align to TRBD1. The J segment lost 2 bases and the V segment lost 6 bases, leaving 4 bases of the junction unmatched. The CDR3 loop spans 14 amino acids. Germline V gene lookup returns CDR1 SGHTA and CDR2 FQGNSA. The CDR3 is CASSQDRGNYGYTF. CDR3 DNA: TGTGCCAGCAGTCAGGACAGGGGAAACTATGGCTACACCTTC. The full variable domain, rest sourced from reference TRBV7-2 and TRBJ1-2, is GAGVSQSPSNKVTEKGKDVELRCDPISGHTALYWYRQSLGQGLEFLIYFQGNSAPDKSGLPSDRFSAERTGGSVSTLTIQRTQQEDSAVYLCASSQDRGNYGYTFGSGTRLTVV.

The table lists this clone with a count of one. The rearrangement uses TRBV7-2 and TRBJ2-1, with 8 nucleotides matching TRBD1. From germline, CDR1 is SGHTA and CDR2 FQGNSA. The V and J ends lost 3 bases and 8 bases, in that order; junction bases with no gene match: 6. The CDR3 covers 14 residues. Here the CDR3 reads CASSFTGGLDEQFF. CDR3 nucleotides: TGTGCCAGCAGCTTTACAGGGGGGTTGGATGAGCAGTTCTTC.

Here the CDR3 DNA reads TGTGCCAGCAGCTTAGCAGTCGCGGGGGGTAGGGATGAGCAGTTCTTC. This codes for CASSLAVAGGRDEQFF. V usage is TRBV7-9 and J usage is TRBJ2-1, with 8 bases lining up with TRBD2. V lost 0 bases to trimming and J lost 8 bases; unmatched junction nucleotides: 9. Germline loops: CDR1 SEHNR, CDR2 FQNEAQ (reference sequence). The CDR3 covers 16 residues.

The chain couples TRBV27 to TRBJ1-6, with 7 bases matching TRBD1. This CDR3 is built from 14 residues. Germline V CDR1 and CDR2: MNHEY, SMNVEV (reference sequence). V gave up 2 bases and J gave up 6 bases; unmatched junction bases: 1. The CDR3 region is CASSLNRGNSPLHF. The DNA for the CDR3 is TGTGCCAGCAGTTTAAACAGGGGTAATTCACCCCTCCACTTT.

This chain connects TRBV5-4 to TRBJ2-1; 7 bases line up with TRBD1. The germline V gene encodes CDR1 SGHNT and CDR2 YYREEE (reference sequence). CDR3 length: 15 amino acids. After removal of 2 bases from V and 8 bases from J, the junction contained 10 bases not matched to a gene. The CDR3: CASSLQTGFLDEQFF. The CDR3 DNA sequence: TGTGCCAGCAGCTTACAGACAGGGTTTCTTGATGAGCAGTTCTTC.

The V call is TRBV5-1, the J call TRBJ1-2; TRBD1 agrees at 12 bases. The CDR3 has 15 amino acids. Losses at the gene ends were 3 bases for V and 5 bases for J; bases not matched to a gene: 5. Germline CDR1 reads SGHRS; CDR2 reads YFSETQ. The CDR3 loop reads CASSWGQGAGYGYTF. The CDR3 DNA is TGCGCCAGCAGCTGGGGACAGGGGGCAGGGTATGGCTACACCTTC.

V usage is TRBV18 and J usage is TRBJ2-7, with 7 bases lining up with TRBD2. The V gene's germline CDR1 is KGHSH and CDR2 LQKENI. This CDR3 has 15 residues. With 5 bases clipped from V and 2 bases from J, the junction kept 9 bases outside the gene matches. CDR3 coding DNA: TGTGCCAGCTCATCGTCGCTTGGGGGGGCCTACGAGCAGTACTTC. It specifies CASSSSLGGAYEQYF.

This sequence joins TRBV3-1 (or the pseudogene TRBV3-2) and TRBJ1-2; TRBD1 aligns across 8 bases. Losses at the gene ends were 3 bases for V and 5 bases for J; bases not matched to a gene: 2. CDR3 length: 13 amino acids. CDR1 is LGHDT and CDR2 is YNNKEL in the germline V gene (reference sequence). DNA for the CDR3: TGTGCCAGCAGCCAGGGACAGGCGTATGGCTACACCTTC. Translation gives CASSQGQAYGYTF.

The V and J genes are TRBV7-2 and TRBJ1-1, with a tentative D call TRBD1 (5 bases). The germline V gene has CDR1 SGHTA and CDR2 FQGNSA. The CDR3 extends over 13 amino acids. Trimming removed 5 bases at V and 2 bases at J, with 9 bases between. The CDR3, as DNA: TGTGCCAGCAGCAAACAGGTTAACACTGAAGCTTTCTTT. This translates into CASSKQVNTEAFF.

This sequence joins TRBV7-9 and TRBJ1-1, with D possibly matching TRBD1 (5 bases). CDR3 size: 13 residues. Trimming took off 4 bases at V and 10 bases at J, with 16 bases between the two ends. Per the germline V gene, CDR1 is SEHNR and CDR2 is FQNEAQ (reference sequence). The CDR3 here is CASSYQTRGGAFF. DNA of the CDR3: TGTGCCAGCAGCTACCAAACCCGGGGGGGAGCTTTCTTT.

The chain has TRBV28 and TRBJ2-5; D possibly corresponds to TRBD1 (6 bases). There are 14 residues in the CDR3. The V gene lost 7 bases and the J gene lost 1 base, with 13 bases spanning the gap. CDR1 is MDHEN, CDR2 SYDVKM, per germline. CDR3 loop: CASKPTGPQETQYF. CDR3 bases: TGTGCCAGCAAGCCGACAGGACCCCAAGAGACCCAGTACTTC.

V gene TRBV2 combines with J gene TRBJ2-5; D is perhaps TRBD2 (7 bases). The CDR3 runs to 15 residues. The germline gives CDR1 SNHLY, CDR2 FYNNEI. Trimming took 5 bases from V and 1 from J, leaving 14 bases between them. CDR3 coding DNA: TGTGCCAGCAGTCGGGACGGGGGGCGCCAAGAGACCCAGTACTTC. Translation: CASSRDGGRQETQYF. The whole variable domain, filled in from reference TRBV2 and TRBJ2-5, reads EPEVTQTPSHQVTQMGQEVILRCVPISNHLYFYWYRQILGQKVEFLVSFYNNEISEKSEIFDDQFSVERPDGSNFTLKIRSTKLEDSAMYFCASSRDGGRQETQYFGPGTRLLVL.

The V call is TRBV7-2, the J call TRBJ2-1, with 9 bases lining up with TRBD2. Looked up from germline, CDR1 is SGHTA and CDR2 is FQGNSA. The CDR3 totals 15 residues. The ends lost 4 bases at V and 4 bases at J; junction bases unmatched: 5. The CDR3 sequence: CASSSSGNSYNEQFF. DNA of the CDR3: TGTGCCAGCAGCTCTAGCGGGAATTCTTACAATGAGCAGTTCTTC.

The chain is built from TRBV9 and TRBJ1-2; D call uncertain. The V end was cut by 1 base, the J end by 0 bases, with 10 bases between. Germline values: CDR1 SGDLS, CDR2 YYNGEE. The CDR3 is 15 residues long. CDR3 in amino acids: CASSVREIANYGYTF. Here the CDR3 DNA reads TGTGCCAGCAGCGTAAGGGAGATAGCTAACTATGGCTACACCTTC.

The genes are TRBV5-1 and TRBJ2-5; D is unresolved. CDR3 length: 18 amino acids. The V and J ends lost 3 bases and 1 base respectively, with 22 bases between them. Germline CDR1 reads SGHRS; CDR2 reads YFSETQ. The CDR3 DNA reads TGCGCCAGCAGCTCCCCCCCTCTCCCAGGCCCTCCCCAAGAGACCCAGTACTTC. Its protein is CASSSPPLPGPPQETQYF.

This chain joins TRBV6-2 or TRBV6-3 and TRBJ2-1; 10 bases map to TRBD1. The CDR3 spans 16 residues. Germline trimming cut 2 bases from V and 9 bases from J; bases unmatched to any gene: 10. CDR1 and CDR2 from the germline V gene are MNHEY and SVGEGT. CDR3 residues: CASSYTGTGVLGEQFF. The CDR3 bases are TGTGCCAGCAGTTACACCGGGACAGGGGTCCTAGGTGAGCAGTTCTTC.

On this clone itself: The sample holds other DNA sequences that translate to the same CDR3. The chain carries TRBV7-2 and TRBJ2-5; D remains unclear. This CDR3 is built from 14 residues. Germline V gives CDR1 SGHTA, CDR2 FQGNSA. Trimming left V 0 bases short and J 5 bases short, with 10 bases between. CDR3 protein: CASSLAGLAETQYF. In nucleotides, the CDR3 is TGTGCCAGCAGCTTAGCTGGCCTCGCTGAGACCCAGTACTTC.

The chain joins TRBV7-9 to TRBJ1-4; no clear D. Germline values: CDR1 SEHNR, CDR2 FQNEAQ (reference sequence). V lost 6 bases and J 6 bases, leaving 20 bases between the germline ends. This CDR3 is built from 16 residues. Written as DNA, the CDR3 is TGTGCCAGCAGTTCCCCTCTGGAGCACTTAGATGAAAAACTGTTTTTT. It encodes CASSSPLEHLDEKLFF.

This chain connects TRBV10-3 to TRBJ2-5; perhaps D is TRBD1 or TRBD2 (5 bases each). Germline V CDR1 and CDR2: ENHRY, SYGVKD. The CDR3 loop spans 15 amino acids. Between the trimmed V and J ends, which lost 6 bases and 2 bases, there was a span of 16 bases. CDR3 bases: TGTGCCATCAGCGAGAGGGGTGATCGACAAGAGACCCAGTACTTC. Protein: CAISERGDRQETQYF.

The V call is TRBV30, the J call TRBJ2-1; 11 bases are a match to TRBD2. Trimming removed 3 bases from V and 6 bases from J; junction bases left unmatched: 4. The CDR3 runs 14 residues. From germline, CDR1 is GTSNPN and CDR2 SVGIG (reference sequence). The CDR3 DNA reads TGTGCCTGGAGCCGAGGGACTAGCGGCAATGAGCAGTTCTTC. Translated, it gives CAWSRGTSGNEQFF. Full variable domain (rest looked up from reference TRBV30 and TRBJ2-1): SQTIHQWPATLVQPVGSPLSLECTVEGTSNPNLYWYRQAAGRGLQLLFYSVGIGQISSEVPQNLSASRPQDRQFILSSKKLLLSDSGFYLCAWSRGTSGNEQFFGPGTRLTVL.

The chain uses TRBV20-1 and TRBJ1-2; D is ambiguous. Germline V lookup: CDR1 DFQATT, CDR2 SNEGSKA (reference sequence). CDR3 length equals 11 residues. Trimming left V 3 bases short and J 7 bases short, with 9 bases between. CDR3 in DNA: TGCAGTGCTAGGGCCCGTGGTGGCTACACCTTC. Its translation: CSARARGGYTF.

This clone was counted a few times. The chain employs TRBV18 and TRBJ2-7; 10 bases match TRBD1. CDR3 length: 15 amino acids. The ends lost 3 bases at V and 6 bases at J; junction bases unmatched: 8. Germline V CDR1 and CDR2: KGHSH, LQKENI. The CDR3 loop is CASSPTGTGVGEQYF. In DNA form, the CDR3 reads TGTGCCAGCTCACCGACTGGGACAGGGGTGGGCGAGCAGTACTTC.